This T cell receptor (beta chain) emerged from a study of OX40 agonist ivuxolimab in advanced cancers. Turning to the study itself: The dose of intravenous ivuxolimab that patients received every 2 weeks ranged from 0.01 to 10 mg/kg.

Here immunoSEQ multiplex PCR was the method, and the copy in TCRdb shows in-frame clones only, minus some. Of about 140,000 clones in the sample, 90% were seen once. CDR1 LNHDA and CDR2 SQIVND come from the germline V gene (reference sequence). The CDR3 consists of 15 residues. With V trimmed by 5 bases and J by 5 bases, 7 bases remained unmatched. The sequence was obtained from an adult with an advanced solid tumor such as melanoma, head and neck, liver or kidney cancer. J is TRBJ1-4 and V is TRBV19; 8 nucleotides match TRBD1. The sequenced sample was CD4+ or CD8+ T cells sorted from blood, obtained in a trial of the OX40 agonist ivuxolimab. Written as DNA, the CDR3 is TGTGCCAGTAGTTATTACGGACAGGGAAATGAAAAACTGTTTTTT. Its protein is CASSYYGQGNEKLFF.